The 3 T cell receptor beta chains presented below share a single source sample, sequenced in a study of long-term antiretroviral therapy in people with HIV. Run at survey level, the immunoSEQ assay was version v3.0. The data were produced by immunoSEQ multiplex PCR, yet TCRdb's version contains in-frame clones alone and is incomplete. The sample lists 20,000 or so clones; approximately 82% were seen once. This specimen consisted of unsorted PBMCs, obtained 0.5 years before starting antiretroviral therapy. The receptors were gathered from a woman aged 50 to 60 with HIV.

J is TRBJ1-2 and V is TRBV6-1; D possibly corresponds to TRBD1 (6 bases). There are 14 residues in the CDR3. Deletions cut 4 bases from V and 8 bases from J, with 17 bases between. Germline CDR1 and CDR2: MNHNS and SASEGT. CDR3 region: CASSAEGGVRGYTF. For the CDR3, the DNA is TGTGCCAGCAGTGCAGAGGGGGGCGTGAGGGGCTACACCTTC.

This clone showed up just a few times. The chain combines TRBV4-2 with TRBJ1-2; D is perhaps TRBD1 (5 bases). The CDR3 length is 15 residues. Trimming removed 2 bases from V and 6 bases from J, with 16 bases in between. Looked up from germline, CDR1 is LGHNA and CDR2 is YNFKEQ. The CDR3 bases are TGTGCCAGCAGCCAAATCGGAGGGGCAACTAATGGCTACACCTTC. Protein product: CASSQIGGATNGYTF.

The rearrangement joins TRBV4-1 to TRBJ2-5; 9 nucleotides line up with TRBD1. The length of the CDR3 is 15 residues. Per the germline V gene, CDR1 is MGHRA and CDR2 is YSYEKL. V trimming: 4 bases; J trimming: 4 bases; junction bases outside the gene matches: 7. The CDR3 here is CASSRGDRDLETQYF. The CDR3 DNA reads as TGCGCCAGCAGCCGGGGGGACAGGGATTTAGAGACCCAGTACTTC.